The T cell receptor (beta chain) described here comes from a study of T cell changes during pregnancy in multiple sclerosis. Libraries were prepared by immunoSEQ multiplex PCR; TCRdb keeps only in-frame clonotypes and omits some of them. This table has over 45,000 clones, 80% to 95% appearing once. V was shortened by 5 bases and J by 6 bases, with 17 bases between the two germline ends. Germline V gives CDR1 MNHEY, CDR2 SMNVEV (reference sequence). The CDR3 spans 14 residues. The TCR originated in a female donor in good health, enrolled as a control in a pregnancy study. Sequences were derived from CD4+ T cells from peripheral blood mononuclear cells, sampled in the second trimester of pregnancy. This chain joins TRBV27 and TRBJ2-7; weak D call: TRBD2 (6 bases). This CDR3 is CASSALGGRGEQYF. The CDR3 DNA sequence: TGTGCCAGCAGTGCCCTTGGAGGGAGAGGCGAGCAGTACTTC.